The 26 T cell receptor beta chains listed next were all sequenced from one sample in a study of blood T cell repertoires in COVID-19. Produced via immunoSEQ multiplex PCR; TCRdb's table is partial and in-frame only. The table records around 310,000 clones, under 90% of them present only once. Sequences were obtained from PBMCs or T cells enriched from blood (not recorded which). These receptors came from a woman in her twenties or thirties who had recovered from COVID-19.

V and J are TRBV28 and TRBJ1-1, with 7 bases aligning to TRBD1. The CDR3 is 15 residues long. The germline V gene has CDR1 MDHEN and CDR2 SYDVKM. V shed 4 bases and J 14 bases; nucleotides not matched to a gene: 19. CDR3 in amino acids: CASSYGALSQGVVFF. The CDR3 DNA is TGTGCCAGCAGTTATGGTGCTCTCAGTCAGGGGGTCGTGTTCTTT. Filled out from reference TRBV28 and TRBJ1-1, the complete variable domain reads DVKVTQSSRYLVKRTGEKVFLECVQDMDHENMFWYRQDPGLGLRLIYFSYDVKMKEKGDIPEGYSVSREKKERFSLILESASTNQTSMYLCASSYGALSQGVVFFGQGTRLTVV.

This sequence joins TRBV19 and TRBJ2-1; D is undetermined. V was shortened by 4 bases and J by 9 bases, with 13 bases between the two germline ends. The CDR3 has 13 residues. Germline values: CDR1 LNHDA, CDR2 SQIVND (reference sequence). The CDR3 protein is CASSTNRRSEQFF. DNA of the CDR3: TGTGCCAGTAGTACCAATCGGCGGAGTGAGCAGTTCTTC.

The J gene is TRBJ2-5, the V gene TRBV12-3 or TRBV12-4; 9 nucleotides line up with TRBD2. The J segment lost 5 bases and the V segment lost 10 bases, leaving 8 bases of the junction unmatched. The CDR3 extends over 13 amino acids. The chain's CDR3 is CATTRAGGETQYF. CDR3 sequence (DNA): TGTGCCACGACTAGAGCGGGAGGCGAGACCCAGTACTTC.

The chain employs TRBV7-2 and TRBJ1-5, with no clear D. From germline, CDR1 is SGHTA and CDR2 FQGNSA. This CDR3 has 15 residues. V lost 3 bases and J 5 bases, leaving 14 bases between the germline ends. CDR3: CASSLAPGAYQPQHF. The CDR3 DNA is TGTGCCAGCAGCTTGGCACCTGGAGCGTATCAGCCCCAGCATTTT.

CDR3 protein: CASSLLTSNEQYF. CDR3 bases: TGCGCCAGCAGCTTATTGACTAGCAACGAGCAGTACTTC. This chain links TRBV5-1 with TRBJ2-7, with TRBD2 identical over 7 bases. V gave up 2 bases and J gave up 5 bases; unmatched junction bases: 4. CDR3 length equals 13 residues. Germline CDR1 SGHRS, CDR2 YFSETQ.

This clone was observed a handful of times. CDR3 coding DNA: TGCAGCGCCCCCTCGGGGGGTGGCTACACCTTC. This encodes CSAPSGGGYTF. The V gene is TRBV29-1, the J gene TRBJ1-2, with TRBD1 as a possible D gene (5 bases). The CDR3 is 11 amino acids. The germline V gene has CDR1 SQVTM and CDR2 ANQGSEA. Trimming stripped 7 bases from V and 7 bases from J, with 13 bases between.

Worth noting for this clone: Additional DNA sequences in this sample encode the identical CDR3. V usage is TRBV4-3 and J usage is TRBJ2-7; unclear D gene. Deletions cut 2 bases from V and 0 bases from J, with 8 bases between. The CDR3 spans 14 residues. From germline, CDR1 is LGHNA and CDR2 YSLEER. The CDR3 DNA is TGCGCCAGCAGCCAATCCGGTAGCTCCTACGAGCAGTACTTC. Its protein is CASSQSGSSYEQYF.

The chain has TRBV6-4 and TRBJ1-4; D possibly corresponds to TRBD1 (5 bases). CDR3 length equals 13 residues. Trimming cost V 4 bases and J 8 bases, with 11 bases left between them. Looked up from germline, CDR1 is MRHNA and CDR2 is SNTAGT. The CDR3 bases are TGTGCCAGCAGTGTAACAGGTGGCGAAAAACTGTTTTTT. It is translated as CASSVTGGEKLFF.

V gene TRBV7-9 combines with J gene TRBJ2-1; the D gene is possibly TRBD2 (5 bases). The CDR3 runs to 12 residues. V lost 8 bases, J lost 9 bases, and 14 bases lay in between. CDR1 SEHNR and CDR2 FQNEAQ come from the germline V gene (reference sequence). CDR3 sequence reads: CASPPTSGEQFF. For the CDR3, the DNA is TGTGCCAGCCCCCCTACAAGCGGTGAGCAGTTCTTC.

This chain uses TRBV6-5 with TRBJ2-7, with a tentative D call TRBD1 (5 bases). Trimming took off 0 bases at V and 2 bases at J, with 11 bases between the two ends. The germline CDR1 and CDR2 sequences are MNHEY and SVGAGI. This CDR3 has 15 residues. CDR3 DNA: TGTGCCAGCAGTTACTCGACGGACATTGCCTACGAGCAGTACTTC. Translated: CASSYSTDIAYEQYF.

V and J are TRBV28 and TRBJ2-5; 8 nucleotides line up with TRBD1. Unmatched junction bases numbered 8, after V lost 5 bases and J lost 3 bases. The CDR3 consists of 15 residues. The germline CDR1 and CDR2 sequences are MDHEN and SYDVKM. CDR3 amino acids: CASSPRDRLKETQYF. CDR3 coding DNA: TGTGCCAGCAGTCCCCGGGACAGGCTTAAAGAGACCCAGTACTTC.

DNA for the CDR3: TGCGCCAGCAGCGCCGGGCCCGGGACAGGGCAAGACTACGAGCAGTACTTC. It codes for CASSAGPGTGQDYEQYF. The chain recombines TRBV5-1 with TRBJ2-7; 9 bases align to TRBD1. Trimming cost V 4 bases and J 3 bases; bases outside gene matches: 14. The germline CDR1 and CDR2 sequences are SGHRS and YFSETQ. CDR3 length: 17 residues.

This sequence joins TRBV19 and TRBJ1-5; TRBD1 is a possible D gene (5 bases). Germline V gene data show CDR1 as LNHDA and CDR2 as SQIVND (reference sequence). This CDR3 is built from 14 residues. V was trimmed by 1 base and J by 3 bases, leaving 7 bases between them. In DNA, the CDR3 is TGTGCCAGTAGTATAGGGGGGGACAATCAGCCCCAGCATTTT. This codes for CASSIGGDNQPQHF.

This chain joins TRBV27 and TRBJ1-4; no firm D call. V was cut by 3 bases and J by 3 bases, with 5 bases left in between. The CDR3 length is 13 residues. CDR1 MNHEY and CDR2 SMNVEV come from the germline V gene (reference sequence). The CDR3 bases are TGTGCCAGCAGTTTTTTAGCTAATGAAAAACTGTTTTTT. The encoded protein is CASSFLANEKLFF.

This chain joins TRBV6-5 and TRBJ2-7; the D is unclear. Germline V gene lookup returns CDR1 MNHEY and CDR2 SVGAGI. This CDR3 contains 12 residues. The V end lost 4 bases, the J end lost 7 bases, and 11 bases lay between the germline ends. The CDR3: CASSFSFGEQYF. DNA of the CDR3: TGTGCCAGCAGTTTCTCTTTCGGGGAGCAGTACTTC.

The chain is built from TRBV27 and TRBJ1-5; TRBD1 matches 8 bases. Trimming removed 7 bases from V and 5 bases from J; junction bases left unmatched: 19. CDR1 MNHEY and CDR2 SMNVEV come from the germline V gene (reference sequence). The CDR3 length is 18 residues. CDR3 sequence reads: CASTRQGTTHNPDQPQHF. CDR3 DNA: TGTGCCAGCACTAGACAGGGGACGACTCATAACCCGGATCAGCCCCAGCATTTT.

This chain uses TRBV7-9 with TRBJ2-7; D remains unclear. This CDR3 spans 15 amino acids. Trimming took off 0 bases at V and 4 bases at J, with 13 bases between the two ends. Per the germline V gene, CDR1 is SEHNR and CDR2 is FQNEAQ (reference sequence). DNA for the CDR3: TGTGCCAGCAGCTTAGCAAGTCCACCCAGATACGAGCAGTACTTC. Protein product: CASSLASPPRYEQYF.

The chain carries TRBV5-5 and TRBJ2-7; 7 bases are a match to TRBD2. The germline V gene encodes CDR1 SGHKS and CDR2 YYEKEE (reference sequence). This CDR3 is 12 amino acids long. Trimming at V came to 3 bases and at J to 4 bases, leaving 1 base not matched to a gene. The CDR3 DNA reads as TGTGCCAGCAGCTGGGGGGGTTACGAGCAGTACTTC. This translates into CASSWGGYEQYF.

The chain joins TRBV5-4 to TRBJ2-5, with D perhaps TRBD2 (6 bases). Trimming removed 0 bases at V and 3 bases at J, with 9 bases between. In germline, CDR1 is SGHNT, CDR2 YYREEE (reference sequence). This CDR3 spans 14 amino acids. The CDR3 loop reads CASSLAGSEETQYF. CDR3 sequence (DNA): TGTGCCAGCAGCTTGGCCGGGAGTGAAGAGACCCAGTACTTC.

The chain uses TRBV20-1 and TRBJ1-4; maybe TRBD1 (5 bases). Deletions cut 7 bases from V and 10 bases from J, with 13 bases between. The germline CDR1 and CDR2 sequences are DFQATT and SNEGSKA (reference sequence). The CDR3 runs 11 residues. The CDR3 DNA reads as TGCAGTGGCACCGTGGGGCGAAAACTGTTTTTT. Protein product: CSGTVGRKLFF.

The V and J genes are TRBV27 and TRBJ2-1, with TRBD2 matching 7 bases. The CDR3 covers 15 residues. With 6 bases clipped from V and 7 bases from J, the junction kept 12 bases outside the gene matches. Germline values: CDR1 MNHEY, CDR2 SMNVEV (reference sequence). The CDR3 DNA reads as TGTGCCAGCAGCTCTGGTTTCGCGGGAGAAAATGAGCAGTTCTTC. This translates into CASSSGFAGENEQFF.

This clone has a single count. The CDR3 DNA sequence: TGTGCCATCACCTCGGGAAATAGCGGGGCGAAGGATGAGCAGTTCTTC. Encoded protein: CAITSGNSGAKDEQFF. This chain joins TRBV10-3 and TRBJ2-1, with 8 bases identical to TRBD2. Germline V gives CDR1 ENHRY, CDR2 SYGVKD. V lost 7 bases to trimming and J lost 8 bases; unmatched junction nucleotides: 16. This CDR3 has 16 amino acids.

The V gene is TRBV5-1, the J gene TRBJ2-3, with TRBD2 identical over 8 bases. CDR1 and CDR2 from the germline V gene are SGHRS and YFSETQ. The CDR3 covers 16 residues. Trimming cost V 0 bases and J 0 bases; bases outside gene matches: 3. CDR3 DNA sequence: TGCGCCAGCAGCTTGGCACTAGCGGAAAGCACAGATACGCAGTATTTT. It codes for CASSLALAESTDTQYF.

The chain carries TRBV30 and TRBJ2-7, with a weak D call TRBD2 (6 bases). The germline V gene has CDR1 GTSNPN and CDR2 SVGIG (reference sequence). The CDR3 is 13 residues long. In DNA form, the CDR3 reads TGTGCTGGGCTGCGGGACGACCGCTACGAGCAGTACTTC. It translates to CAGLRDDRYEQYF.

The gene calls are TRBV24-1 and TRBJ2-1, with 7 bases matching TRBD2. CDR1 and CDR2 (germline): KGHDR, SFDVKD. The V gene end was trimmed by 6 bases and the J gene end by 7 bases; junction bases not matched to a gene: 11. The CDR3 length is 15 residues. CDR3 amino acids: CATSSGRPVENEQFF. Here the CDR3 DNA reads TGTGCCACCAGTTCCGGGAGGCCCGTGGAGAATGAGCAGTTCTTC.

The rearrangement joins TRBV30 to TRBJ1-1, with TRBD1 matching 8 bases. V trimming: 0 bases; J trimming: 7 bases; junction bases outside the gene matches: 1. Per the germline V gene, CDR1 is GTSNPN and CDR2 is SVGIG (reference sequence). The CDR3 spans 12 residues. The CDR3 region has the DNA TGTGCCTGGAGTGTAGGGACAGGTGAAGCTTTCTTT. Its translation: CAWSVGTGEAFF.